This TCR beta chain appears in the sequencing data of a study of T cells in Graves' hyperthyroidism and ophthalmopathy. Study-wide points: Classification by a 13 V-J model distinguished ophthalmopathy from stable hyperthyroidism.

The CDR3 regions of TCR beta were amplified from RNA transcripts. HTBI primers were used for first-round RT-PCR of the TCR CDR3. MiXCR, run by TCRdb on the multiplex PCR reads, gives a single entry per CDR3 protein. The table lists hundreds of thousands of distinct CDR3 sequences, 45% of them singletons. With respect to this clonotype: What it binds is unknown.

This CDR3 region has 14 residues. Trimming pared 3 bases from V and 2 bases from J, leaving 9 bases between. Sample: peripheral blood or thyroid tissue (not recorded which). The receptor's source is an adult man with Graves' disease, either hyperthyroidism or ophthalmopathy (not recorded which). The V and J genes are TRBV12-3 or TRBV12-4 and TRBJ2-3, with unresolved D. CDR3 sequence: CASSFLGFTDTQYF. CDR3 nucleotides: TGTGCCAGCAGTTTTCTGGGGTTCACAGATACGCAGTATTTT.